In this sample, the clone carrying this TCR beta chain turned up a few times. Its cognate antigen is unknown. The data are from a study of T cells in Graves' hyperthyroidism and ophthalmopathy. Study background: Initial diagnosis, before any treatment, was when peripheral blood was collected. Whole-study results and caveats: In validation, the model predicted ophthalmopathy. These predictions came a median roughly 6.5 months before onset. Stable hyperthyroidism was told apart from ophthalmopathy by a model built on 13 V-J features.

Per the germline V gene, CDR1 is MDHEN and CDR2 is SYDVKM. This CDR3 spans 15 amino acids. Trimming took 2 bases from V and 1 from J, leaving 9 bases between them. Over 18 months, lack of ophthalmopathy progression marked Graves' hyperthyroidism as stable. Template material for amplifying TCR beta CDR3 regions consisted of RNA transcripts. When the TCR CDR3 underwent first-round RT-PCR, the HTBI primer set was used. TCRdb re-derived calls from the multiplex PCR reads in MiXCR, one entry per CDR3 protein. In the table there are hundreds of thousands of distinct CDR3 sequences, roughly 15% of which are singletons.

This chain links TRBV28 with TRBJ1-3; D not resolved. The source of this sequence is a woman younger than 35 with Graves' hyperthyroidism. Sequencing used blood. Here the CDR3 reads CASSLITSSGNTIYF. As DNA, the CDR3 is TGTGCCAGCAGTTTAATTACAAGTTCTGGAAACACCATATATTTT.